One sample yielded the 22 T cell receptor beta chains listed below, sequenced in a study of T cells in Graves' hyperthyroidism and ophthalmopathy. Regions amplified from RNA transcripts were the TCR beta CDR3 regions. Primed by the HTBI set, a first-round RT-PCR was run on the TCR CDR3. TCRdb itself ran the multiplex PCR reads through MiXCR, one entry per CDR3 protein. Among 250,000 to 300,000 distinct CDR3 sequences listed, about 19% were seen once. The sequenced sample consisted of blood. These receptors originate from a man between 50 and 59 years old with Graves' ophthalmopathy.

This chain connects TRBV24-1 to TRBJ2-7; TRBD2 matches 9 bases. CDR3 length: 18 amino acids. Germline V CDR1 and CDR2: KGHDR, SFDVKD. V lost 5 bases and J lost 3; bases outside the gene matches: 16. The DNA of the CDR3 is TGTGCCACCAGTGGTCGCTCGGCCCATAGCGGGAGTTTCTACGAGCAGTACTTC. Protein: CATSGRSAHSGSFYEQYF.

CDR3 amino acids: CSASGTSGRSYEQYF. In DNA form, the CDR3 reads TGCAGTGCTAGCGGGACTAGCGGGAGGAGCTACGAGCAGTACTTC. This chain uses TRBV20-1 with TRBJ2-7, with 15 bases fitting TRBD2. Unmatched junction bases numbered 3, after V lost 3 bases and J lost 3 bases. CDR3 length equals 15 residues. From germline, CDR1 is DFQATT and CDR2 SNEGSKA (reference sequence).

The rearrangement uses TRBV14 and TRBJ2-5; D perhaps matches TRBD2 (5 bases). V was clipped by 4 bases and J by 7 bases, with 13 bases between them. Germline CDR1 SGHDN, CDR2 FVKESK. The CDR3 has 13 amino acids. The CDR3 is CASSRVGEGTQYF. CDR3 sequence (DNA): TGTGCCAGCAGCCGTGTTGGTGAGGGGACCCAGTACTTC.

This clonotype was counted a few times. This chain links TRBV11-2 with TRBJ2-1; no clear D. The germline V gene encodes CDR1 SGHAT and CDR2 FQNNGV. V dropped 0 bases and J dropped 0 bases, with 9 bases sitting between them. The CDR3 length is 16 residues. The CDR3 bases are TGTGCCAGCAGCTTAGAGGGTGACTTCTCCTACAATGAGCAGTTCTTC. Translated: CASSLEGDFSYNEQFF.

This chain joins TRBV7-9 and TRBJ2-3; D is perhaps TRBD1 (5 bases). Trimming removed 5 bases at V and 6 bases at J, with 15 bases between. CDR1 SEHNR and CDR2 FQNEAQ come from the germline V gene (reference sequence). This CDR3 has 14 residues. CDR3 bases: TGTGCCAGCAGCCCGCAGGGAACGCTCGATACGCAGTATTTT. It codes for CASSPQGTLDTQYF.

The chain has TRBV9 and TRBJ2-7; 8 positions match TRBD1. In germline, CDR1 is SGDLS, CDR2 YYNGEE. The V segment lost 3 bases and the J segment 3 bases; nucleotides outside the gene matches: 8. This CDR3 is 15 amino acids long. The CDR3 protein is CASSGSGTGRYEQYF. CDR3 sequence (DNA): TGTGCCAGCAGCGGCTCCGGGACAGGTCGCTACGAGCAGTACTTC.

This clonotype was counted ten times or more. The DNA for the CDR3 is TGCGCCAGCAGCGTCGGACAGGCCACGAATGAAAAACTGTTTTTT. Translating it yields CASSVGQATNEKLFF. V and J are TRBV5-1 and TRBJ1-4; 7 bases align to TRBD1. This CDR3 contains 15 residues. CDR1 is SGHRS, CDR2 YFSETQ, per germline. V lost 4 bases to trimming and J lost 5 bases; unmatched junction nucleotides: 8.

In its sample, this clonotype was seen many times. The rearrangement links TRBV13 to TRBJ2-1; TRBD1 is a possible D gene (7 bases). V lost 2 bases to trimming and J lost 10 bases, with 12 bases between them. The CDR3 extends over 13 amino acids. From germline, CDR1 is PRHDT and CDR2 FYEKMQ (reference sequence). The DNA for the CDR3 is TGTGCCAGCAGCTTACTCAGGGGGGAGGAGCAGTTCTTC. This codes for CASSLLRGEEQFF. The full variable domain, its missing parts supplied by reference TRBV13 and TRBJ2-1, is AAGVIQSPRHLIKEKRETATLKCYPIPRHDTVYWYQQGPGQDPQFLISFYEKMQSDKGSIPDRFSAQQFSDYHSELNMSSLELGDSALYFCASSLLRGEEQFFGPGTRLTVL.

This clonotype was seen repeatedly, ten times or more. The rearrangement links TRBV7-2 to TRBJ2-7; D may be TRBD2 (6 bases). V dropped 3 bases and J dropped 2 bases, with 14 bases sitting between them. The germline CDR1 and CDR2 sequences are SGHTA and FQGNSA. The length of the CDR3 is 15 residues. CDR3: CASSLAASETYEQYF. Here the CDR3 DNA reads TGTGCCAGCAGCTTGGCGGCTAGCGAAACCTACGAGCAGTACTTC.

The V gene is TRBV9, the J gene TRBJ1-2; TRBD1 agrees at 7 bases. Germline V gene sequence: CDR1 SGDLS, CDR2 YYNGEE. With 4 bases clipped from V and 0 bases from J, the junction kept 6 bases outside the gene matches. This CDR3 has 15 amino acids. The CDR3 nucleotides read TGTGCCAGCAGCAAACGACAGGGATCTAACTATGGCTACACCTTC. Its translation: CASSKRQGSNYGYTF.

This clonotype came up a few times. The gene calls are TRBV2 and TRBJ2-2; D remains ambiguous. Germline-derived CDR1 and CDR2 are SNHLY and FYNNEI. Trimming stripped 6 bases from V and 13 bases from J, with 18 bases between. The CDR3 has 13 residues. In DNA, the CDR3 is TGTGCCAGCAGAGGCCTAACCCCGCCCTTGCTGTTTTTT. Protein product: CASRGLTPPLLFF.

The table lists this clonotype with many counts. The chain couples TRBV7-9 to TRBJ2-3; perhaps TRBD1 as D (5 bases). The germline V gene encodes CDR1 SEHNR and CDR2 FQNEAQ (reference sequence). CDR3 size: 15 residues. V was clipped by 1 base and J by 5 bases, with 13 bases between them. The CDR3 region has the DNA TGTGCCAGCAGCTTAGGTCTGGGGCTGAAAGATACGCAGTATTTT. Amino acid sequence: CASSLGLGLKDTQYF.

The chain links TRBV6-1 to TRBJ1-5; D is undetermined. The CDR3 is 12 amino acids. V lost 5 bases to trimming and J lost 6 bases, with 8 bases between them. Per germline, CDR1 MNHNS and CDR2 SASEGT. The CDR3 DNA is TGTGCCAGCAGTAGGGCCGGTCAGCCCCAGCATTTT. It yields the protein CASSRAGQPQHF.

This clonotype was seen at least ten times. The chain couples TRBV2 to TRBJ1-6, with 8 bases aligning to TRBD1. There are 15 residues in the CDR3. J was trimmed by 10 bases and V by 4 bases; bases with no gene match: 9. Germline values: CDR1 SNHLY, CDR2 FYNNEI. CDR3 region: CASSAATGAGSPLHF. DNA of the CDR3: TGTGCCAGCAGTGCAGCGACAGGGGCTGGATCACCCCTCCACTTT.

This clonotype showed up many times. J is TRBJ2-1 and V is TRBV20-1; no definite D call. Germline CDR1 DFQATT, CDR2 SNEGSKA (reference sequence). CDR3 length: 11 residues. With 7 bases removed from V and 6 bases from J, the gap between germline ends came to 10 bases. The CDR3 nucleotides are TGCAGTGGTGTCGCTCTCAATGAGCAGTTCTTC. It yields the protein CSGVALNEQFF.

This clonotype was found many times. CDR3 nucleotides: TGTGCCAGCAGTTTCGGACAGGTAGGCGACGAGCAGTACTTC. Protein sequence: CASSFGQVGDEQYF. V gene TRBV28 combines with J gene TRBJ2-7, with TRBD1 matching 7 bases. The ends lost 3 bases at V and 5 bases at J; junction bases unmatched: 7. Germline CDR1 MDHEN, CDR2 SYDVKM. The CDR3 loop spans 14 amino acids. Filled out from reference TRBV28 and TRBJ2-7, the complete variable domain reads DVKVTQSSRYLVKRTGEKVFLECVQDMDHENMFWYRQDPGLGLRLIYFSYDVKMKEKGDIPEGYSVSREKKERFSLILESASTNQTSMYLCASSFGQVGDEQYFGPGTRLTVT.

The rearrangement joins TRBV6-1 to TRBJ2-1; 7 positions agree with TRBD1. The V and J ends lost 6 bases and 0 bases, in that order; junction bases with no gene match: 8. This CDR3 spans 16 amino acids. Germline V gene sequence: CDR1 MNHNS, CDR2 SASEGT. DNA of the CDR3: TGTGCCAGCAGAGCCCCAGGGGGTCGCTCCTACAATGAGCAGTTCTTC. This codes for CASRAPGGRSYNEQFF.

The V gene is TRBV2, the J gene TRBJ1-4; no firm D call. Germline values: CDR1 SNHLY, CDR2 FYNNEI. V lost 8 bases to trimming and J lost 4 bases, with 14 bases between them. The CDR3 is made up of 14 amino acids. CDR3 in amino acids: CASGPTGINEKLFF. In DNA form, the CDR3 reads TGTGCCAGCGGCCCCACCGGGATTAATGAAAAACTGTTTTTT.

The CDR3 is CASSTDGGAADTQYF. CDR3 nucleotides: TGTGCCAGTAGTACAGATGGGGGCGCCGCAGATACGCAGTATTTT. The chain recombines TRBV19 with TRBJ2-3; D is possibly TRBD1 (6 bases). The CDR3 is 15 amino acids. V was shortened by 4 bases and J by 4 bases, with 15 bases between the two germline ends. Germline CDR1 reads LNHDA; CDR2 reads SQIVND (reference sequence). Supplemented by reference TRBV19 and TRBJ2-3, the full variable domain reads DGGITQSPKYLFRKEGQNVTLSCEQNLNHDAMYWYRQDPGQGLRLIYYSQIVNDFQKGDIAEGYSVSREKKESFPLTVTSAQKNPTAFYLCASSTDGGAADTQYFGPGTRLTVL.

This clonotype was seen repeatedly, ten times or more. The gene calls are TRBV6-5 and TRBJ2-3, with D perhaps TRBD1 (6 bases). V was clipped by 6 bases and J by 9 bases, with 22 bases between them. Germline V CDR1 and CDR2: MNHEY, SVGAGI. The length of the CDR3 is 15 residues. CDR3 amino acids: CASRTGPGALRTQYF. The CDR3 DNA follows: TGTGCCAGCAGAACCGGCCCAGGGGCCCTAAGGACGCAGTATTTT.

The chain couples TRBV6-2 or TRBV6-3 to TRBJ2-7; TRBD2 agrees at 13 bases. V shed 4 bases, J shed 5 bases, and the junction held 11 bases outside the gene matches. This CDR3 contains 17 residues. Germline V gene lookup returns CDR1 MNHEY and CDR2 SVGEGT. The CDR3: CASSSLRTSGSLHEQYF. CDR3 DNA sequence: TGTGCCAGCAGTTCCCTAAGGACTAGCGGGAGTCTTCACGAGCAGTACTTC.

This clonotype was recorded at least ten times. The rearrangement joins TRBV20-1 to TRBJ2-1; 10 bases fit TRBD2. Trimming cost V 2 bases and J 4 bases; bases outside gene matches: 2. The CDR3 has 14 residues. Germline lookup yields CDR1 DFQATT and CDR2 SNEGSKA (reference sequence). DNA for the CDR3: TGCAGTGCTAGATTAGCGGGAGGATACAATGAGCAGTTCTTC. This translates into CSARLAGGYNEQFF.